A selection of T cell receptor beta chains follows, all from one sample in a study of cytomegalovirus exposure and HLA in healthy donors. Repertoires were generated with immunoSEQ multiplex PCR, while TCRdb's copy carries only in-frame clones and drops some. The table records under 150,000 clones, around 80% of them present only once. The sequenced sample was PBMCs. The source is a boy younger than 10 in good health and CMV-seronegative. Each CDR3 is given with its conserved first and last residue. Expanded clones get a size class; other rows say once, few or many, or leave the size out.

TRBJ2-3,.,TRBV5-1,CASSLDQGVDTQYF
TRBJ2-3,.,TRBV6-5,CASSYTGGASSDTQYF
TRBJ2-4,.,TRBV9,CASSVSGGGNIQYF
TRBJ1-2,once,TRBV4-1,CASSHADRNRDPYGYTF
TRBJ2-2,once,TRBV4-1,CASLLPTGELFF
TRBJ2-3,few,TRBV9,CASSAGVRTDTQYF
TRBJ1-2,.,TRBV6-5,CASSFWDRSNYGYTF
TRBJ1-5,few,TRBV27,CASRKNRDQPQHF
TRBJ2-5,.,TRBV6-6,CASRDSQETQYF
TRBJ1-5,.,TRBV27,CASSWQYNQPQHF
TRBJ1-2,.,TRBV5-6,CASSPQGFNYGYTF
TRBJ1-3,once,TRBV5-1,CASSSGLASSGNTIYF
TRBJ2-3,once,TRBV18,CASSPPVKRLAGAGTDTQYF
TRBJ2-7,.,TRBV7-3,CASSLNGKSVYEQYF
TRBJ2-7,.,TRBV11-2,CASSGRREYEQYF
TRBJ1-1,.,TRBV7-3,CASRQRVGAEAFF
TRBJ2-1,once,TRBV11-2,CASSSRTSGGPDEQFF
TRBJ2-1,.,TRBV7-3,CASSLAGDYNEQFF
TRBJ2-7,.,TRBV5-5,CASSFHSQGSYEQYF
TRBJ1-1,.,TRBV9,CASSPRTDREAFF
TRBJ1-6,.,TRBV6-1,CASSTGGGSPLHF
TRBJ2-1,.,TRBV5-8,CASRLLAVYNEQFF
TRBJ2-3,.,TRBV5-1,CASSLRLAGGTDTQYF
TRBJ2-1,.,TRBV7-6,CASGGTSGFNEQFF
TRBJ1-1,once,TRBV5-4,CASSSQGRMNTEAFF
TRBJ2-3,.,TRBV2,CAMPLAPSTDTQYF
TRBJ2-1,.,TRBV19,CASSIRDYNEQFF
TRBJ1-3,.,TRBV5-6,CASRGTGTGNTIYF
TRBJ2-3,.,TRBV9,CASSAGADTQYF
TRBJ2-3,once,TRBV7-3,CASSPEASRDTQYF
TRBJ2-2,.,TRBV5-1,CASSVSLAYTGELFF
TRBJ1-5,.,TRBV5-1,CASSLAAGGNQPQHF
TRBJ1-4,once,TRBV6-1,CASRPRENEKLFF
TRBJ2-3,once,TRBV6-1,CASSEARTSGRVGDTQYF
TRBJ2-2,.,TRBV6-1,CASSVYLPGQNTGELFF
TRBJ1-2,once,TRBV18,CASSPPGRAGGYTF
TRBJ2-1,.,TRBV6-5,CASSLAGRYNEQFF
TRBJ2-5,.,TRBV7-9,CASSTNRGWQETQYF
TRBJ2-7,.,TRBV6-1,CASSEASGELYEQYF
TRBJ2-5,once,TRBV18,CASSPDRGETQYF
TRBJ2-4,.,TRBV6-5,CASSRLAGDEGIQYF
TRBJ2-5,.,TRBV7-9,CASSPEGDQYF
TRBJ1-4,once,TRBV7-6,CASSGTGSNEKLFF
TRBJ2-3,.,TRBV11-2,CASSLLDIAGLASDTQYF
TRBJ2-1,.,TRBV9,CASSGGTGKDNEQFF
TRBJ1-5,.,TRBV12-5,CASGLVRGTLEFLQPQHF
TRBJ1-1,.,TRBV7-8,CASSYLGGDTEAFF
TRBJ2-5,few,TRBV29-1,CSVWTGEGETQYF
TRBJ1-1,.,TRBV10-3,CASSRDPGVEAFF
TRBJ1-3,.,TRBV14,CASGPPGPSGNTIYF
TRBJ1-1,.,TRBV28,CASSDKNTEAFF
TRBJ1-2,.,TRBV6-5,CASSLQGGGYTF
TRBJ1-5,.,TRBV30,CAWSGGQGAQPQHF
TRBJ1-2,.,TRBV9,CASSGRQGLFNYGYTF
TRBJ2-1,.,TRBV18,CASSPGQRNEQFF
TRBJ1-2,.,TRBV13,CASSLSVLQTDYGYTF
TRBJ2-2,few,TRBV5-1,CASSLPGLAGDTGELFF